Listed below are T cell receptor beta chains from one sample, sequenced in a study of metastatic and nonmetastatic thyroid tumors. TCRdb re-called the PCR reads through MiXCR. The sample includes some 46,000 clones, about 25% seen only once; the top ten take over 3%. The sample taken for sequencing was blood. The receptors here all came from a male donor with papillary thyroid cancer or a benign thyroid nodule (not recorded which). Some clones in this sample may be carry-over from other donors' samples. CDR3s include the opening cysteine and the closing phenylalanine or tryptophan. The D gene is left open where the match is weak. For some rows the clone size is stated as once, few or many, or as a class when expanded; others skip it.

d_gene,v_gene,abundance,j_gene,CDR3aa,CDR3nt
.,TRBV12-3/TRBV12-4,many,TRBJ2-1,CASSGTHPTNEQFF,TGTGCCAGCAGCGGGACTCACCCAACGAATGAGCAGTTCTTC
.,TRBV27,many,TRBJ2-1,CASSLSGAYWNEQFF,TGTGCCAGCAGTTTATCGGGGGCGTACTGGAATGAGCAGTTCTTC
.,TRBV6-2/TRBV6-3,few,TRBJ2-7,CASSLPGPPYEQYF,TGTGCCAGCAGTTTACCGGGACCCCCCTACGAGCAGTACTTC
.,TRBV12-3/TRBV12-4,.,TRBJ2-1,CASRQERWANEQFF,TGTGCCAGCAGACAGGAGAGGTGGGCCAATGAGCAGTTCTTC
.,TRBV6-1,many,TRBJ1-4,CASSDSGGLFF,TGTGCCAGCAGCGACAGTGGGGGACTGTTTTTT
.,TRBV11-1,many,TRBJ2-3,CASSFNRRDTQYF,TGTGCCAGCAGCTTCAACAGGAGAGATACGCAGTATTTT
.,TRBV6-2/TRBV6-3,.,TRBJ2-6,CASSERNSGANVLTF,TGTGCCAGCAGTGAACGGAACTCTGGGGCCAACGTCCTGACTTTC
TRBD2,TRBV7-2,many,TRBJ2-5,CASSLGLAVQETQYF,TGTGCCAGCAGCTTAGGACTAGCGGTCCAAGAGACCCAGTACTTC
.,TRBV19,few,TRBJ1-2,CASSMTENYGYTF,TGTGCCAGTAGTATGACTGAGAACTATGGCTACACCTTC
TRBD2,TRBV6-1,few,TRBJ2-7,CASSPSGGYYEQYF,TGTGCCAGCAGCCCTAGCGGGGGTTACTACGAGCAGTACTTC
.,TRBV27,.,TRBJ2-7,CASILGNEQYF,TGTGCCAGCATTTTAGGTAACGAGCAGTACTTC
TRBD1,TRBV7-9,.,TRBJ2-7,CASSLRGQGPEQYF,TGTGCCAGCAGCTTACGGGGACAGGGGCCCGAGCAGTACTTC
TRBD1,TRBV6-2/TRBV6-3,.,TRBJ1-3,CASSYSYRGQSGNTIYF,TGTGCCAGCAGTTACTCGTACAGGGGGCAATCCGGAAACACCATATATTTT
.,TRBV2,many,TRBJ2-5,CASRGSEETQYF,TGTGCCAGCAGGGGCAGCGAAGAGACCCAGTACTTC
.,TRBV28,.,TRBJ1-5,CASSYPQGIPNQPQHF,TGTGCCAGCAGTTACCCACAGGGCATCCCCAATCAGCCCCAGCATTTT
.,TRBV20-1,.,TRBJ1-1,CSARDFRGDSRTNTEAFF,TGCAGTGCTAGAGATTTCCGAGGGGATTCGAGAACGAACACTGAAGCTTTCTTT
TRBD2,TRBV6-1,many,TRBJ2-5,CASRIHGTSGRDETQYF,TGTGCCAGCAGGATTCACGGGACTAGCGGGAGGGACGAGACCCAGTACTTC
.,TRBV6-1,few,TRBJ1-5,CASSEVGGGNQPQHF,TGTGCCAGCAGTGAAGTGGGGGGGGGAAATCAGCCCCAGCATTTT
.,TRBV5-1,many,TRBJ1-6,CASSLGLPRNNSPLHF,TGCGCCAGCAGCTTGGGACTCCCGAGGAATAATTCACCCCTCCACTTT
.,TRBV2,many,TRBJ2-1,CASSEGPRERNEQFF,TGTGCCAGCAGTGAAGGCCCCCGGGAGCGGAATGAGCAGTTCTTC
TRBD2,TRBV9,.,TRBJ2-7,CSSSFSGSPSYDQYF,TGTTCCAGCAGCTTTAGCGGGTCCCCTTCCTACGATCAGTACTTC
TRBD1,TRBV30,.,TRBJ1-2,CGAGQGVMGYTF,TGTGGTGCGGGACAGGGGGTGATGGGCTACACCTTC
TRBD2,TRBV30,many,TRBJ2-1,CAWSIAGGPHEQFF,TGTGCCTGGAGTATAGCGGGAGGGCCTCATGAGCAGTTCTTC
TRBD1,TRBV5-4,many,TRBJ1-1,CASSWDRENTEAFF,TGTGCCAGCAGCTGGGACAGAGAGAACACTGAAGCTTTCTTT
.,TRBV4-2,once,TRBJ2-7,CASSQDNLAGQYF,TGTGCCAGCAGCCAAGATAACTTGGCCGGGCAGTACTTC
TRBD2,TRBV7-6,.,TRBJ2-1,CASSRTTSGSRNEQFF,TGTGCCAGCAGTCGGACGACTAGCGGGAGTCGAAATGAGCAGTTCTTC
.,TRBV18,many,TRBJ2-1,CASSLAAATYNEQFF,TGTGCCAGCTCATTGGCGGCTGCGACCTACAATGAGCAGTTCTTC
TRBD2,TRBV7-3,.,TRBJ2-1,CASSLTVAGGADEQFF,TGTGCCAGCAGCTTAACCGTAGCGGGAGGGGCCGATGAGCAGTTCTTC
.,TRBV15,many,TRBJ2-5,CATSSSPGLQETQYF,TGTGCCACCAGCTCCTCGCCGGGGCTTCAAGAGACCCAGTACTTC
.,TRBV3-1,many,TRBJ1-4,CASSPTPGAGDEKLFF,TGTGCCAGCAGCCCGACCCCGGGGGCAGGAGACGAAAAACTGTTTTTT
TRBD2,TRBV5-6,.,TRBJ2-7,CASSSGLAGVSSYEQYF,TGTGCCAGCAGCTCGGGACTAGCGGGGGTTAGCTCCTACGAGCAGTACTTC
TRBD1,TRBV2,medium-sized,TRBJ1-5,CASSVPGQGTSSNQPQHF,TGTGCCAGCAGTGTGCCGGGACAGGGGACTTCGAGCAATCAGCCCCAGCATTTT
TRBD2,TRBV28,many,TRBJ2-7,CASSSVSGAWGYEQYF,TGTGCCAGCAGTTCCGTCAGCGGGGCCTGGGGCTACGAGCAGTACTTC
TRBD2,TRBV18,.,TRBJ2-7,CASSPSSGTLTYEQYF,TGTGCCAGCTCACCGTCTAGCGGGACCCTCACATACGAGCAGTACTTC
TRBD2,TRBV19,medium-sized,TRBJ2-7,CASSITGGTYEQYF,TGTGCCAGTAGTATTACGGGAGGGACCTACGAGCAGTACTTC
.,TRBV3-1,many,TRBJ1-5,CASSQDLRGDQPQHF,TGTGCCAGCAGCCAAGATTTGAGGGGAGATCAGCCCCAGCATTTT
TRBD2,TRBV19,many,TRBJ2-3,CASSIFAGGTDTQYF,TGTGCCAGTAGTATTTTCGCGGGAGGCACAGATACGCAGTATTTT
.,TRBV5-5,once,TRBJ1-1,CASSFWGLNTEAFF,TGTGCCAGCAGCTTTTGGGGTCTGAACACTGAAGCTTTCTTT
.,TRBV20-1,.,TRBJ2-3,CSASEVTDTQYF,TGCAGTGCTAGTGAAGTGACAGATACGCAGTATTTT
TRBD1,TRBV6-1,.,TRBJ1-2,CASSSDRGFPFGYTF,TGTGCCAGCAGCTCCGACAGGGGATTTCCCTTTGGCTACACCTTC
.,TRBV7-9,many,TRBJ2-3,CASSLTGTALVEQYF,TGTGCCAGCAGCCTTACCGGGACCGCGCTTGTTGAGCAGTATTTT
TRBD1,TRBV5-6,.,TRBJ1-4,CASSFGTVRNEKLFF,TGTGCCAGCAGTTTCGGGACAGTACGTAATGAAAAACTGTTTTTT
.,TRBV27,.,TRBJ2-1,CASSSQDSYDQFF,TGTGCCAGCAGTTCCCAGGACTCGTATGATCAGTTCTTC
.,TRBV3-1,many,TRBJ2-3,CASSQDRGTGTDTQYF,TGTGCCAGCAGCCAAGATAGGGGAACGGGGACAGATACGCAGTATTTT
TRBD1,TRBV28,.,TRBJ2-7,CASIPYTPGTALSYEQYF,TGTGCCAGCATCCCATACACCCCGGGGACAGCCCTCTCCTACGAGCAGTACTTC
TRBD1,TRBV4-2,medium-sized,TRBJ1-4,CASSQESQRQGAYEKLFF,TGTGCCAGCAGCCAAGAATCCCAGCGACAGGGGGCGTACGAAAAACTGTTTTTT
.,TRBV28,few,TRBJ1-5,CASSHSNQPQHF,TGTGCCAGCAGTCACAGCAATCAGCCCCAGCATTTT
TRBD2,TRBV6-1,many,TRBJ2-7,CTSRTSGRAVYEQYF,TGTACCAGCAGGACGAGCGGGAGGGCCGTCTACGAGCAGTACTTC
TRBD2,TRBV12-3/TRBV12-4,medium-sized,TRBJ2-7,CASSLAASGSAYEQYF,TGTGCCAGCAGTTTAGCCGCTAGCGGGAGTGCCTACGAGCAGTACTTC
.,TRBV11-2,many,TRBJ1-5,CASSPRGGPGQPQHF,TGTGCCAGCAGCCCCCGGGGAGGCCCCGGTCAGCCCCAGCATTTT
.,TRBV10-3,many,TRBJ1-2,CAISESTEPYGYTF,TGTGCCATCAGTGAGTCAACGGAACCCTATGGCTACACCTTC
.,TRBV30,medium-sized,TRBJ2-3,CAWSVGDTQYF,TGTGCCTGGAGTGTAGGGGATACGCAGTATTTT
.,TRBV27,many,TRBJ1-5,CASSPWGQSDSVRPQHF,TGTGCCAGCAGTCCGTGGGGACAATCCGACTCGGTACGGCCCCAGCATTTT
TRBD2,TRBV29-1,many,TRBJ2-2,CSVDATSGGANTGELFF,TGCAGCGTCGACGCAACTAGCGGAGGGGCGAACACCGGGGAGCTGTTTTTT